These 10 T cell receptor beta chains were sequenced from one sample in a study of cytomegalovirus exposure and HLA in healthy donors. The repertoire was sequenced with immunoSEQ multiplex PCR; TCRdb's copy has only in-frame clones and lacks some. The sample records about 160,000 clones, nearly 90% being singletons. Sequenced material: PBMCs. These TCRs come from a man younger than 35 in good health and CMV-seropositive.

V and J are TRBV20-1 and TRBJ1-2; D ambiguous. The CDR3 loop spans 11 amino acids. Germline values: CDR1 DFQATT, CDR2 SNEGSKA (reference sequence). Trimming took 6 bases from V and 9 from J, leaving 14 bases between them. The CDR3 DNA reads TGCAGTGCCGACTCAACCAGTAGCTACACCTTC. It translates to CSADSTSSYTF.

About this clone itself: An end of the junction does not agree with germline; a read error may underlie this. The V call is TRBV6-1, the J call TRBJ1-2; D may be TRBD1 (5 bases). Germline values: CDR1 MNHNS, CDR2 SASEGT. This CDR3 spans 15 amino acids. In DNA form, the CDR3 reads TGTGCCAGCAGTAAAGCGAAGGACATGAACTATGGCTACACCTTC. It translates to CASSKAKDMNYGYTF.

The chain recombines TRBV29-1 with TRBJ2-5, with TRBD1 matching 7 bases. The germline V gene has CDR1 SQVTM and CDR2 ANQGSEA. Trimming removed 5 bases from V and 2 bases from J; junction bases left unmatched: 5. CDR3 size: 13 residues. The CDR3 here is CSVNQDRQETQYF. As DNA, the CDR3 is TGCAGCGTTAATCAGGACAGGCAAGAGACCCAGTACTTC.

V gene TRBV27 combines with J gene TRBJ2-2; D unresolved. The germline CDR1 and CDR2 sequences are MNHEY and SMNVEV (reference sequence). The CDR3 is 13 amino acids. V lost 3 bases and J lost 6, with 8 bases in between. This CDR3 reads CASSFGRAGELFF. CDR3 bases: TGTGCCAGCAGTTTCGGCCGGGCCGGGGAGCTGTTTTTT.

The genes are TRBV9 and TRBJ2-7; 12 nucleotides line up with TRBD2. The V gene's germline CDR1 is SGDLS and CDR2 YYNGEE. The CDR3 has 15 amino acids. Losses at the gene ends were 7 bases for V and 3 bases for J; bases not matched to a gene: 8. DNA of the CDR3: TGTGCCAGCCCAAGGACTAGCGGGAATCTCTACGAGCAGTACTTC. As protein: CASPRTSGNLYEQYF.

CDR3 bases: TGTGCCAGCTCACCAGGGACTAGCGGGATCGCCTCCTACAATGAGCAGTTCTTC. Protein sequence: CASSPGTSGIASYNEQFF. The chain has TRBV18 and TRBJ2-1, with 13 bases fitting TRBD2. Trimming cost V 2 bases and J 0 bases; bases outside gene matches: 4. This CDR3 has 18 residues. Germline V gives CDR1 KGHSH, CDR2 LQKENI. Together with reference TRBV18 and TRBJ2-1, the CDR3 gives the full variable domain: NAGVMQNPRHLVRRRGQEARLRCSPMKGHSHVYWYRQLPEEGLKFMVYLQKENIIDESGMPKERFSAEFPKEGPSILRIQQVVRGDSAAYFCASSPGTSGIASYNEQFFGPGTRLTVL.

This clone was observed a few times. The gene calls are TRBV5-1 and TRBJ2-3, with 10 bases fitting TRBD1. With V trimmed by 0 bases and J by 3 bases, 1 base remained unmatched. The germline V gene encodes CDR1 SGHRS and CDR2 YFSETQ. The length of the CDR3 is 15 residues. CDR3 protein: CASSLGTGGTDTQYF. The CDR3 bases are TGCGCCAGCAGCTTGGGGACAGGGGGGACAGATACGCAGTATTTT.

The count of this clone is one. The V and J genes are TRBV27 and TRBJ2-5, with 9 bases identical to TRBD1. Near its end, the DNA agrees better with TRBJ2-7, so the J call may be wrong. The CDR3 runs to 14 residues. CDR1 MNHEY and CDR2 SMNVEV come from the germline V gene (reference sequence). CDR3 DNA: TGTGCCAGCAGCTTGAGGGACAGGGCCTACGAGCAGTACTTC. It encodes CASSLRDRAYEQYF.

The gene calls are TRBV6-1 and TRBJ2-7; TRBD2 agrees at 7 bases. Unmatched junction bases numbered 8, after V lost 1 base and J lost 5 bases. Germline V gene sequence: CDR1 MNHNS, CDR2 SASEGT. CDR3 length: 15 amino acids. CDR3 DNA sequence: TGTGCCAGCAGTGAAGGGGGGGGAGTGGTCCACGAGCAGTACTTC. This encodes CASSEGGGVVHEQYF.

This rearrangement joins TRBV7-9 to TRBJ1-3, with TRBD1 identical over 9 bases. CDR1 and CDR2 from the germline V gene are SEHNR and FQNEAQ (reference sequence). The CDR3 covers 14 residues. Trimming removed 5 bases from V and 3 bases from J; junction bases left unmatched: 2. In nucleotides, the CDR3 is TGTGCCAGCAGCGGACAGGGGAGTGGAAACACCATATATTTT. Translating gives CASSGQGSGNTIYF.